The TCR beta chain described here comes from a study of CD8 T cells in Susac syndrome. V was cut by 3 bases and J by 4 bases, with 10 bases left in between. The CDR3 has 14 amino acids. Germline-derived CDR1 and CDR2 are MNHEY and SMNVEV (reference sequence). Random hexamers were used to reverse transcribe the RNA input (roughly 0.5 to 1 ug). The CDR3 of TCR beta was amplified by immunoSEQ multiplex PCR across 54 Vbeta and 13 Jbeta. Via MiXCR, TCRdb re-called the immunoSEQ multiplex PCR reads, giving one row per CDR3 protein. The repertoire holds under 85,000 distinct CDR3 sequences, with approximately 94% as singletons.

What was sequenced was CD8+ T cells from PBMCs. This TCR came from a human donor with multiple sclerosis. V and J are TRBV27 and TRBJ2-1, with D perhaps TRBD1 (5 bases). The CDR3 protein is CASSFRQLYNEQFF. The CDR3, as DNA: TGTGCCAGCAGTTTTCGACAGTTGTACAATGAGCAGTTCTTC.